The text below deals with one T cell receptor beta chain. Its antigen is not known. The data are from a study of cytomegalovirus exposure and HLA in healthy donors. Study results and caveats: A previous analysis found most TCR beta V segments productive roughly 87% or roughly 30% of the time. As a later analysis showed, several of the most significant clusters appeared to be linked to common viral pathogens. When analyzed later, a missense DCLRE1C variant was found to be linked to TCR beta V- and J-gene trimming.

Each donor's status was that of a healthy bone marrow donor. The PCR employed 60 Vbeta primers together with 13 Jbeta primers. Measured with immunoSEQ multiplex PCR; TCRdb has only the in-frame clones, and not every one. The sample shows over 250,000 clones, around 86% of them seen only once. The V and J ends lost 4 bases and 3 bases, in that order; junction bases with no gene match: 7. The CDR3 has 16 amino acids. From germline, CDR1 is KGHSH and CDR2 LQKENI. The genes are TRBV18 and TRBJ2-2; 8 positions agree with TRBD2. This receptor was identified in a man aged 40-49 years in good health and CMV-seropositive. The specimen was PBMCs. The CDR3 bases are TGTGCCAGCTCACTGAGTACGGGAGGGGACACCGGGGAGCTGTTTTTT. Protein product: CASSLSTGGDTGELFF.